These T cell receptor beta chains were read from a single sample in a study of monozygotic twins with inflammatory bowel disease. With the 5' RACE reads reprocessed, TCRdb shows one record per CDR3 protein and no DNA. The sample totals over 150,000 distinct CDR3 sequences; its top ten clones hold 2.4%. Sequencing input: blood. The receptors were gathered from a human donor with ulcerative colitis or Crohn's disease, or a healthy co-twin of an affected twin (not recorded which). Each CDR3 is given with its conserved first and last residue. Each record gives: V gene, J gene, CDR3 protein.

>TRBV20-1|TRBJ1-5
CSATRKGQPQHF
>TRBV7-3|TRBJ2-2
CASSSQENTGELFF
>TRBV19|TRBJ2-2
CASSPEQGAGELFF
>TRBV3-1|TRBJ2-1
CASSQEPAGPPYNEQFF
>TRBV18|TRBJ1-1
CASSRYGESTEAFF
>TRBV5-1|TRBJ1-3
CASSRGTGPGNTIYF
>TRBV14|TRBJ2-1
CASSDWRRERGNEQFF
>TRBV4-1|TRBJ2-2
CASSREWGGELFF
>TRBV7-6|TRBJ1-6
CASSTGGPRNSPLHF
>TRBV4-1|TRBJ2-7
CASSRLGESSYEQYF
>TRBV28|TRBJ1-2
CASNPLSRDRPPYGYTF
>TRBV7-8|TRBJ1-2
CASSLRSGTGYGYGYTF
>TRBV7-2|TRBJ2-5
CASSSQAGGQETQYF
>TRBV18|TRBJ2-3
CASSPPISTDTQYF